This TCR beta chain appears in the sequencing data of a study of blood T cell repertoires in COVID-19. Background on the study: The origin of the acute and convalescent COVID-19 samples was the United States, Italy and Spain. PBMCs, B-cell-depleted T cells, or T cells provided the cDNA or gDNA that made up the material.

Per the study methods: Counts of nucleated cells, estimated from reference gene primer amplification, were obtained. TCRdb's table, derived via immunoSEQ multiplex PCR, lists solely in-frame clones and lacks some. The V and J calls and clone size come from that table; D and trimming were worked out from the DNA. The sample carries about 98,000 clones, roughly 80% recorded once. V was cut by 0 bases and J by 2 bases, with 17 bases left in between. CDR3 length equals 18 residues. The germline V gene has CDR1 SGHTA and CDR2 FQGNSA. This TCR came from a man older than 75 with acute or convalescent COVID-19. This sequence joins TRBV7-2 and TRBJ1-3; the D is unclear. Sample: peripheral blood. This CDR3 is CASSLAVVQRAPGNTIYF. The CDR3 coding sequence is TGTGCCAGCAGCTTAGCGGTAGTGCAGAGGGCGCCTGGAAACACCATATATTTT.